The source of this T cell receptor (beta chain) is a study of memory CD4+ T cells and cytomegalovirus serostatus. Study details: Healthy Belgian adult donors included 9 or 10 CMV-positive and some 24 CMV-negative people. Study-wide points: Median bootstrapped AUC for CMV status was just under 0.97 originally, around 0.91 US-trained.

Profiled with immunoSEQ multiplex PCR; TCRdb holds only in-frame clones, not every one. The profile shows about 48,000 clones, 78% of them singletons. Single viable CD3+CD4+CD8-CD45RO+ cells were sorted as the memory CD4+ T cells. This clone has more than one count but fewer than ten. The antigen is not known. CDR1 LGHNA and CDR2 YNFKEQ come from the germline V gene. There are 15 residues in the CDR3. The V and J ends lost 4 bases and 6 bases, in that order; junction bases with no gene match: 8. The sequencing sample was made of memory CD4+ T cells from blood. This chain connects TRBV4-2 to TRBJ1-5; TRBD1 agrees at 8 bases. The receptor's source is an adult in good health and CMV-seronegative. The CDR3: CASSLGTGIGQPQHF. Here the CDR3 DNA reads TGTGCCAGCAGCCTCGGGACAGGCATCGGTCAGCCCCAGCATTTT.